This T cell receptor beta chain was documented in a study of Graves' ophthalmopathy and Graves' hyperthyroidism. Investigators amplified TCR beta CDR3 regions from RNA transcripts. Following a first-round RT-PCR that used HTBI primers, a second-round multiplex PCR was carried out. TCRdb fed the multiplex PCR reads into MiXCR, producing one record per CDR3 protein. The sample lists around 600,000 distinct CDR3 sequences, roughly 41% seen once, with roughly 3.5% in the top ten. This clonotype occurred many times. It was from 8.5 to 10 ml of fresh peripheral blood that the PBMCs came. The CDR3 length is 14 residues. Trimming removed 2 bases at V and 1 base at J, with 8 bases between. CDR1 and CDR2 (germline): MNHEY, SVGAGI.

The sequencing sample was made of peripheral blood. The sequence came from an adult man with Graves' ophthalmopathy. The J gene is TRBJ1-1, the V gene TRBV6-5; D is ambiguous. The CDR3 sequence: CASSYLAGNTEAFF. CDR3 bases: TGTGCCAGCAGTTACCTAGCCGGGAACACTGAAGCTTTCTTT.